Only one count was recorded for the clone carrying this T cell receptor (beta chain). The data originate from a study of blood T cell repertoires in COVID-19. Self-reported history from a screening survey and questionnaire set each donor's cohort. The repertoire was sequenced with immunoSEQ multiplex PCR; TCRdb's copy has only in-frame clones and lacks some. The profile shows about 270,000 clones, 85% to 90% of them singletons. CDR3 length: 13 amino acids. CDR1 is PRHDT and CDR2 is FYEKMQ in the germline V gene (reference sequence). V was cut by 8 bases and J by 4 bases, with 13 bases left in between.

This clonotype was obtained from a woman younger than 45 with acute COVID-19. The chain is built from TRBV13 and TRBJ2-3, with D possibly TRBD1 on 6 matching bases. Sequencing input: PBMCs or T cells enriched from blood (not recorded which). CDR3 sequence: CASSQQGSDTQYF. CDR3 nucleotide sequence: TGTGCCAGCTCCCAACAGGGCTCAGATACGCAGTATTTT.